Below are 17 T cell receptor beta chains sequenced from a single sample in a study of sequential checkpoint blockade in melanoma. Regarding treatment: randomized to nivolumab then ipilimumab (arm A) or the reverse (arm B). The assay was immunoSEQ multiplex PCR, and TCRdb's table has in-frame clones only and misses some. There are just over 9,000 clones in the sample; 59% occur only once, and roughly 40% lies in the top ten. The sequencing here drew on CD8+ T cells sorted from blood (inferred from file names), taken from a patient given nivolumab and ipilimumab in sequence. Receptor source: a human donor with melanoma.

This chain connects TRBV5-4 to TRBJ2-1, with 8 bases that match TRBD2. J was trimmed by 2 bases and V by 4 bases; bases with no gene match: 5. CDR1 and CDR2 from the germline V gene are SGHNT and YYREEE (reference sequence). This CDR3 is 15 amino acids long. CDR3 nucleotides: TGTGCCAGCAGCGGCGCTAGCGGGCCCTACAATGAGCAGTTCTTC. Protein product: CASSGASGPYNEQFF.

The V gene is TRBV5-1, the J gene TRBJ1-2, with 8 bases matching TRBD1. The length of the CDR3 is 15 residues. Looked up from germline, CDR1 is SGHRS and CDR2 is YFSETQ. After removal of 2 bases from V and 2 bases from J, the junction contained 5 bases not matched to a gene. CDR3 nucleotide sequence: TGCGCCAGCAGCTTAGCAGGGGGCGCGAACTATGGCTACACCTTC. Translation gives CASSLAGGANYGYTF.

V and J are TRBV27 and TRBJ2-2; D call uncertain. The CDR3 runs to 13 residues. Between the trimmed V and J ends, which lost 5 bases and 1 base, there was a span of 5 bases. Germline V gene data show CDR1 as MNHEY and CDR2 as SMNVEV (reference sequence). This CDR3 reads CASSTMNTGELFF. CDR3 coding DNA: TGTGCCAGCAGTACTATGAACACCGGGGAGCTGTTTTTT.

The J gene is TRBJ1-2, the V gene TRBV5-1; no definite D call. Germline V gives CDR1 SGHRS, CDR2 YFSETQ. The CDR3 is made up of 12 amino acids. Trimming shortened V by 3 bases and J by 2 bases, and 5 bases separated the two germline ends. DNA for the CDR3: TGCGCCAGCAGCTCCTTCAACTATGGCTACACCTTC. Encoded protein: CASSSFNYGYTF.

The rearrangement uses TRBV13 and TRBJ1-2, with 11 bases fitting TRBD1. CDR3 size: 17 residues. Losses at the gene ends were 5 bases for V and 0 bases for J; bases not matched to a gene: 8. Germline CDR1 PRHDT, CDR2 FYEKMQ (reference sequence). CDR3 amino acids: CASSPRTGGRANYGYTF. As DNA, the CDR3 is TGTGCCAGCAGCCCCCGGACAGGGGGCAGAGCTAACTATGGCTACACCTTC.

The chain has TRBV7-8 and TRBJ2-2; TRBD2 matches 11 bases. CDR3 length: 18 amino acids. The trim removed 2 bases at V and 0 bases at J, leaving 5 bases unmatched. Germline values: CDR1 SGHVS, CDR2 FQNEAQ. Here the CDR3 reads CASSLFSSGGPNTGELFF. In nucleotides, the CDR3 is TGTGCCAGCAGCTTATTCTCTAGCGGGGGGCCGAACACCGGGGAGCTGTTTTTT.

The chain is built from TRBV6-4 and TRBJ2-3; 11 bases agree with TRBD2. This CDR3 comprises 15 residues. CDR1 and CDR2 from the germline V gene are MRHNA and SNTAGT. The trim removed 0 bases at V and 4 bases at J, leaving 0 bases unmatched. CDR3 sequence reads: CASSDSSGGADTQYF. Here the CDR3 DNA reads TGTGCCAGCAGTGACTCTAGCGGGGGGGCAGATACGCAGTATTTT.

This clone has more than one count but fewer than ten. The chain carries TRBV9 and TRBJ2-1; D gene unclear. Trimming took 0 bases from V and 6 from J, leaving 7 bases between them. The CDR3 loop spans 13 amino acids. CDR1 SGDLS and CDR2 YYNGEE come from the germline V gene. CDR3 coding DNA: TGTGCCAGCAGCGTAGACTCCGGCAATGAGCAGTTCTTC. Encoded protein: CASSVDSGNEQFF.

The rearrangement uses TRBV6-6 and TRBJ2-3; D is unclear. V gave up 4 bases and J gave up 2 bases, with 16 bases separating them. The CDR3 is 16 residues long. Germline CDR1 reads MNHNY; CDR2 reads SVGAGI (reference sequence). The CDR3 nucleotides read TGTGCCAGCAGTTCTAGTGACCTGGCACACACAGATACGCAGTATTTT. It translates to CASSSSDLAHTDTQYF.

The rearrangement joins TRBV4-3 to TRBJ2-1; TRBD2 aligns across 9 bases. From germline, CDR1 is LGHNA and CDR2 YSLEER. V gave up 0 bases and J gave up 10 bases; unmatched junction bases: 7. This CDR3 contains 15 residues. The CDR3 DNA reads as TGCGCCAGCAGCCAAGAGGGCGGGGGGGCCGGGGAGCAGTTCTTC. Translated: CASSQEGGGAGEQFF.

This rearrangement joins TRBV27 to TRBJ1-2; TRBD1 agrees at 8 bases. After removal of 3 bases from V and 7 bases from J, the junction contained 4 bases not matched to a gene. This CDR3 has 13 amino acids. The germline V gene has CDR1 MNHEY and CDR2 SMNVEV (reference sequence). As DNA, the CDR3 is TGTGCCAGCAGTTTGGGGACAGGTTCTGGCTACACCTTC. As protein: CASSLGTGSGYTF.

J is TRBJ2-2 and V is TRBV7-9; D is ambiguous. The ends were cut back, 0 bases at V and 2 bases at J, with 13 bases in the middle. Germline CDR1 is SEHNR and CDR2 is FQNEAQ (reference sequence). CDR3 size: 17 residues. CDR3 amino acids: CASSLASARFNTGELFF. The CDR3 DNA follows: TGTGCCAGCAGCTTAGCGTCGGCCAGGTTCAACACCGGGGAGCTGTTTTTT. Complete variable domain (other parts from reference TRBV7-9 and TRBJ2-2): DTGVSQNPRHKITKRGQNVTFRCDPISEHNRLYWYRQTLGQGPEFLTYFQNEAQLEKSRLLSDRFSAERPKGSFSTLEIQRTEQGDSAMYLCASSLASARFNTGELFFGEGSRLTVL.

The V gene is TRBV7-8, the J gene TRBJ1-1, with TRBD1 matching over 8 bases. Trimming removed 1 base from V and 3 bases from J; junction bases left unmatched: 7. The CDR3 spans 16 residues. Germline loops: CDR1 SGHVS, CDR2 FQNEAQ. CDR3 amino acids: CASSLVPHRGDTEAFF. For the CDR3, the DNA is TGTGCCAGCAGCTTAGTCCCCCACAGGGGGGACACTGAAGCTTTCTTT.

This clone was observed once. This chain uses TRBV28 with TRBJ2-2; D possibly corresponds to TRBD2 (5 bases). V was shortened by 5 bases and J by 6 bases, with 10 bases between the two germline ends. Germline loops: CDR1 MDHEN, CDR2 SYDVKM. The CDR3 extends over 13 amino acids. The CDR3 spells CASSRGYAGELFF. The CDR3 nucleotides read TGTGCCAGCAGTCGGGGTTACGCCGGGGAGCTGTTTTTT.

The gene calls are TRBV5-5 and TRBJ2-3, with D unclear. Trimming shortened V by 0 bases and J by 0 bases, and 8 bases separated the two germline ends. Germline-derived CDR1 and CDR2 are SGHKS and YYEKEE (reference sequence). The CDR3 has 15 amino acids. The CDR3 here is CASSLGRRSTDTQYF. The DNA of the CDR3 is TGTGCCAGCAGCTTGGGCAGGCGAAGCACAGATACGCAGTATTTT.

As to this clone: The same CDR3 arises from other DNA sequences in this sample as well. The chain is built from TRBV4-1 and TRBJ2-7; D is perhaps TRBD2 (5 bases). Germline V gene data show CDR1 as MGHRA and CDR2 as YSYEKL. V lost 0 bases and J 2 bases, leaving 8 bases between the germline ends. This CDR3 contains 14 residues. This chain's CDR3 is CASSQDRRTYEQYF. The CDR3, as DNA: TGCGCCAGCAGCCAAGATAGGAGGACCTACGAGCAGTACTTC.

This chain uses TRBV6-5 with TRBJ1-5, with D possibly TRBD1 on 5 matching bases. Germline V lookup: CDR1 MNHEY, CDR2 SVGAGI. The CDR3 has 14 amino acids. Trimming cost V 4 bases and J 2 bases, with 9 bases left between them. The DNA for the CDR3 is TGTGCCAGCAGTTCAGACAGAGGCAATCAGCCCCAGCATTTT. Amino acids: CASSSDRGNQPQHF.